This T cell receptor beta chain was found in a study of early T cells in non-severe SARS-CoV-2 infection. For the study at large: Sequencing targeted bulk RNA from unsorted whole blood, leaving chains unpaired. Study-wide points: Anti-spike CD8 responses were favored in VDJdb matching, and private and CD4 specificities were missed.

This clonotype was counted ten times or more. No antigen is known for it. Each cDNA molecule carried a unique molecular identifier. TCRdb processed the 5' RACE reads anew with MiXCR; each CDR3 protein has one entry. Of 75,000 to 90,000 distinct CDR3 sequences detected, more than 10% appear once; the ten largest clones hold around 1.1%. The TCR originated in an adult who was a healthcare worker with PCR-confirmed SARS-CoV-2 infection or an uninfected control (not recorded which). Sequencing was done on a sample of whole blood.

The CDR3 sequence: CASSSSGTEAFF. The CDR3 DNA reads as TGTGCCAGCAGTTCCAGTGGCACTGAAGCTTTCTTT. The chain recombines TRBV28 with TRBJ1-1; D is unclear. Trimming took 4 bases from V and 4 from J, leaving 7 bases between them. CDR3 length: 12 amino acids. The germline V gene encodes CDR1 MDHEN and CDR2 SYDVKM.